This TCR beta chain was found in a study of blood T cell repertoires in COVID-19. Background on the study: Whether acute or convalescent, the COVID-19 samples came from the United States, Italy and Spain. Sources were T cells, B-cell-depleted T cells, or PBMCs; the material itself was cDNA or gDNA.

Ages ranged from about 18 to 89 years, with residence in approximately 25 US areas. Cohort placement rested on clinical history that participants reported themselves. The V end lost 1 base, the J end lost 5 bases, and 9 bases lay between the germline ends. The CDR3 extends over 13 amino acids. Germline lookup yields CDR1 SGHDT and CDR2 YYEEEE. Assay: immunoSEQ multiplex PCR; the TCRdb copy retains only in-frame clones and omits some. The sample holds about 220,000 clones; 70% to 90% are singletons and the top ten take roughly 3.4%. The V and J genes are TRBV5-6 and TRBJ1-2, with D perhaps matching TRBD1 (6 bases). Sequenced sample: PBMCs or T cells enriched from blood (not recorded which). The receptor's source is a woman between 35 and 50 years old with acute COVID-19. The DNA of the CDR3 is TGTGCCAGCAGCTTGACGCAGGGGTATGGCTACACCTTC. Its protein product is CASSLTQGYGYTF.